This T cell receptor beta chain was documented in a study of post-analysis software for immune sequencing data (dated by TCRdb to 2014 to 2015). Concerning the study at large: Relapsing-remitting, secondary progressive and progressive-relapsing multiple sclerosis were recorded as disease courses, and subtype annotation was lacking for some patients. The multiple sclerosis patient repertoires were compared with 10 to 12 previously published healthy control repertoires from donors aged about 6 to 25 years. A subset of samples was prepared in parallel using single-end sample barcoding, then pooled and co-amplified after Illumina adapter ligation.

To demonstrate the VDJtools post-analysis software, the study profiled TCR beta repertoires from the peripheral blood of under 15 young patients with multiple sclerosis. The multiple sclerosis patients were children and adolescents between roughly 6 and 16 years of age. With regard to this clonotype: Its antigen target is currently unknown. No qualities accompany the bases; no much larger clone lies one base away.

There are 14 amino acids in the CDR3, from cysteine to phenylalanine inclusive. Of all the DNA, just the CDR3 is kept, 42 bases in frame from base 1. The V end gives up 3 bases and the J end 8 bases, leaving 6 bases in the junction not matched to a gene. Taken from the germline V gene, the CDR1 and CDR2 loops are SQVTM and ANQGSEA. General conclusions and limits of the study: The multiple sclerosis patient group was slightly younger than the control group. Direct clustering with F measure showed strong co-clustering of samples prepared in the same batch, prompting a batch-effect correction. Normalized Chao1 diversity was significantly lower in multiple sclerosis patients than controls, suggesting substantial peripheral T-cell clonal expansion. Significantly higher frequencies in patients than in controls were found for a few TRBV segments, including TRBV5-6, TRBV5-1 and TRBV20-1.

Receptor amplification or capture employed PCR. Reads for this sample came from an Illumina HiSeq 2500. To reduce PCR and sequencing biases, unique molecular identifiers were built into the TCR beta cDNA libraries. Some 500,000 cDNA molecules were obtained per 1 to 10 million input T cells, so each molecule approximated one T cell. The same protocol used for the earlier healthy control dataset was applied to prepare and sequence the patient libraries. Samples belonging to the same batch were prepared together, multiplexed and sequenced on a shared HiSeq lane. In the original analysis: MIGEC was used to process the raw barcoded reads, and molecular identifier groups with only a single read were discarded before consensus assembly and CDR3 extraction. Clonotype tables were post-analysed with VDJtools, and diversity was normalized by down-sampling all datasets to the smallest sample size. In repertoire overlap clustering, CDR3 amino acid sequences, but not nucleotide sequences, were matched to correct batch-related cross-sample contamination. The raw public data were reprocessed by TCRdb itself: fastp quality trimming at Q25, MiXCR clonotype calling, in-frame beta chains only. For every CDR3 protein sequence, its rows merge into one entry that carries the most common genes and DNA. The V and J calls and clone size come from TCRdb's table, not from the authors' own analysis. This sample holds roughly 400,000 distinct CDR3 sequences; approximately 39% were observed only once. The ten largest clonotypes hold 7.6% of the sample.

This receptor was obtained from a girl aged 2 to 9 with multiple sclerosis. The source material was blood. The chain employs TRBV29-1 and TRBJ2-1, and 11 bases in between align with TRBD2. The CDR3 here reads CSVEEIAGGYEQFF. The DNA sequence follows: TGCAGCGTTGAGGAGATAGCGGGAGGGTATGAGCAGTTCTTC.